This TCR beta chain appears in the sequencing data of a study of T cells in Graves' hyperthyroidism and ophthalmopathy. Study-wide results and caveats: Before onset, by a median of around 6.4 months, the model predicted ophthalmopathy.

The V and J ends lost 5 bases and 5 bases respectively, with 18 bases between them. This CDR3 comprises 16 residues. From germline, CDR1 is SEHNR and CDR2 FQNEAQ (reference sequence). The CDR3 regions of TCR beta were amplified from RNA transcripts. The HTBI set primed first-round TCR CDR3 RT-PCR. Via MiXCR, TCRdb re-called the multiplex PCR reads, giving one row per CDR3 protein. This sample carries 550,000 to 600,000 distinct CDR3 sequences, about 14% of them seen once, and the ten largest clones take around 7%. With respect to this clonotype: What it recognizes is unknown.

Thyroid ultrasound, orbital computed tomography, clinical symptoms, and serum thyroxine and TRAb underpinned diagnoses. The TCR sequence derives from a young woman with Graves' ophthalmopathy. Sequenced sample: blood. V and J are TRBV7-9 and TRBJ1-4; the D is unclear. CDR3 residues: CASSPLLGDLNEKLFF. CDR3 DNA: TGTGCCAGCAGCCCCCTTTTGGGCGACCTCAATGAAAAACTGTTTTTT.